The 9 T cell receptor beta chains in this list originate from one sample, sequenced in a study of cytomegalovirus exposure and HLA in healthy donors. 13 Jbeta primers and 60 Vbeta primers were used for the PCR. Profiled with immunoSEQ multiplex PCR; TCRdb holds only in-frame clones, not every one. The sample includes tens of thousands of clones. Material: PBMCs. The origin of the receptors is a man younger than 35 in good health and CMV-seropositive.

The genes are TRBV19 and TRBJ2-3; TRBD1 matches at 11 bases. V lost 6 bases and J lost 5; bases outside the gene matches: 10. The V gene's germline CDR1 is LNHDA and CDR2 SQIVND (reference sequence). CDR3 length equals 16 residues. CDR3 in amino acids: CASSNPDRGRKDTQYF. The CDR3 DNA follows: TGTGCCAGTAGCAACCCGGACAGGGGGCGAAAAGATACGCAGTATTTT.

The chain is built from TRBV28 and TRBJ1-2, with no clear D. CDR3 length equals 15 residues. Germline lookup yields CDR1 MDHEN and CDR2 SYDVKM. Trimming left V 8 bases short and J 1 base short, with 17 bases between. CDR3 DNA sequence: TGTGCCAGCGCATCAGACGGGTTAGGTAACTATGGCTACACCTTC. It is translated as CASASDGLGNYGYTF.

This chain connects TRBV28 to TRBJ2-3, with D possibly TRBD1 on 5 matching bases. Germline CDR1 is MDHEN and CDR2 is SYDVKM. This CDR3 has 12 residues. Between the trimmed V and J ends, which lost 8 bases and 6 bases, there was a span of 12 bases. The DNA of the CDR3 is TGTGCCAGCTCTTGGGGCTTGGATACGCAGTATTTT. Protein: CASSWGLDTQYF.

This chain connects TRBV28 to TRBJ1-5, with D unresolved. CDR1 and CDR2 from the germline V gene are MDHEN and SYDVKM. V shed 6 bases and J shed 6 bases, with 15 bases lying between them. The CDR3 length is 14 residues. The DNA for the CDR3 is TGTGCCAGCAGACCAGAGAGGGTAGGTCAGCCCCAGCATTTT. Translation: CASRPERVGQPQHF. Supplemented by reference TRBV28 and TRBJ1-5, the full variable domain reads DVKVTQSSRYLVKRTGEKVFLECVQDMDHENMFWYRQDPGLGLRLIYFSYDVKMKEKGDIPEGYSVSREKKERFSLILESASTNQTSMYLCASRPERVGQPQHFGDGTRLSIL.

The V gene is TRBV28, the J gene TRBJ1-5; D gene ambiguous. Trimming left V 8 bases short and J 5 bases short, with 16 bases between. The CDR3 has 14 residues. CDR1 is MDHEN, CDR2 SYDVKM, per germline. CDR3 in amino acids: CASSPLSRDQPQHF. The CDR3 nucleotides are TGTGCCAGCTCCCCCTTATCGAGAGATCAGCCCCAGCATTTT.

The V call is TRBV29-1, the J call TRBJ1-4, with TRBD1 matching over 11 bases. Germline CDR1 and CDR2: SQVTM and ANQGSEA. The CDR3 extends over 13 amino acids. With V trimmed by 7 bases and J by 8 bases, 6 bases remained unmatched. This CDR3 is CSAWTGGGEKLFF. In DNA, the CDR3 is TGCAGCGCATGGACAGGGGGCGGGGAAAAACTGTTTTTT.

This sequence joins TRBV9 and TRBJ1-2; TRBD1 matches 9 bases. This CDR3 spans 16 amino acids. Losses at the gene ends were 0 bases for V and 8 bases for J; bases not matched to a gene: 11. CDR1 and CDR2 from the germline V gene are SGDLS and YYNGEE. The CDR3 region is CASSVAGQGTGSGYTF. CDR3 coding DNA: TGTGCCAGCAGCGTAGCGGGGCAAGGGACAGGGTCAGGCTACACCTTC.

The CDR3 loop is CASSLGMGTGVWEQYF. CDR3 nucleotides: TGTGCCAGCAGTTTAGGGATGGGGACAGGGGTGTGGGAGCAGTACTTC. The chain recombines TRBV27 with TRBJ2-7; 10 bases align to TRBD1. Germline values: CDR1 MNHEY, CDR2 SMNVEV (reference sequence). V lost 2 bases and J lost 7; bases outside the gene matches: 11. The CDR3 covers 16 residues.

The rearrangement joins TRBV2 to TRBJ2-3, with 10 bases aligning to TRBD1. CDR3 length: 16 residues. Germline V gives CDR1 SNHLY, CDR2 FYNNEI. The trim removed 6 bases at V and 0 bases at J, leaving 6 bases unmatched. Here the CDR3 reads CASRGDRGQSTDTQYF. The CDR3 nucleotides are TGTGCCAGCAGGGGGGACAGGGGCCAAAGCACAGATACGCAGTATTTT.